This T cell receptor beta chain was sequenced during a study of OX40 agonist ivuxolimab in advanced cancers. Study in general: Recorded diagnoses for dose-escalation patients were hepatocellular carcinoma, melanoma, renal cell or head and neck cancer.

Details on this clone: Its specificity is unknown.

Study-level findings and limits: Compared with others, partial responders at 0.1-3.0 mg/kg displayed clonal expansion among the lowest.

Germline V gives CDR1 SNHLY, CDR2 FYNNEI. J was trimmed by 5 bases and V by 7 bases; bases with no gene match: 8. This CDR3 is built from 15 residues. The repertoire was sequenced with immunoSEQ multiplex PCR; TCRdb's copy has only in-frame clones and lacks some. Among around 69,000 clones listed, 89% were seen once. This material consisted of CD4+ or CD8+ T cells sorted from blood, taken in a trial of the OX40 agonist ivuxolimab. The chain couples TRBV2 to TRBJ2-1, with 10 bases aligning to TRBD2. The receptor's source is an adult with an advanced solid tumor such as melanoma, head and neck, liver or kidney cancer. This CDR3 reads CASISPGLAHNEQFF. CDR3 sequence (DNA): TGTGCCAGCATCTCGCCGGGACTAGCGCACAATGAGCAGTTCTTC.